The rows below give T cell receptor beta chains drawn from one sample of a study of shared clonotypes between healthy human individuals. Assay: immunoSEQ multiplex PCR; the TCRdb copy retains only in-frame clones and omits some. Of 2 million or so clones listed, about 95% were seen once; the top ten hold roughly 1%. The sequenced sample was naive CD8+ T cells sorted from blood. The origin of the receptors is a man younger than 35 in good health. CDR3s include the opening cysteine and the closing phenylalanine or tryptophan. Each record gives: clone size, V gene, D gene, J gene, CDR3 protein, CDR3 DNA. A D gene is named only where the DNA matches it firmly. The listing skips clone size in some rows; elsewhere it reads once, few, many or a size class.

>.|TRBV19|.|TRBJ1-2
CASNWEGGSVYGYTF
TGTGCCAGTAACTGGGAGGGCGGATCGGTCTATGGCTACACCTTC
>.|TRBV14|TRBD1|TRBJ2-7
CASSLRDRALESYEQYF
TGTGCCAGCAGCCTCCGGGACAGGGCATTAGAGTCCTACGAGCAGTACTTC
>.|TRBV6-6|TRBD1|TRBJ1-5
CASRPDRVDQPQHF
TGTGCCAGCAGACCCGACAGGGTTGATCAGCCCCAGCATTTT
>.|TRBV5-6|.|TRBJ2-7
CASSGGSDSAPIYEQYF
TGTGCCAGCAGCGGAGGTTCTGACAGCGCTCCTATCTACGAGCAGTACTTC
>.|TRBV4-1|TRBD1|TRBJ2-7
CASSHSPGQGINEQYF
TGCGCCAGCAGCCACTCCCCGGGACAGGGTATCAACGAGCAGTACTTC
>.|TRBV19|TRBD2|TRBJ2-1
CASSIEPTSGYNEQFF
TGTGCCAGTAGTATAGAGCCGACTAGCGGGTACAATGAGCAGTTCTTC
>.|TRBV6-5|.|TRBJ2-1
CASSSLVLDSYNEQFF
TGTGCCAGCAGTTCCCTAGTTCTGGACTCCTACAATGAGCAGTTCTTC
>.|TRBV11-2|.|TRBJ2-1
CASSHWEARESYNEQFF
TGTGCCAGCAGCCACTGGGAGGCCCGGGAGTCCTACAATGAGCAGTTCTTC
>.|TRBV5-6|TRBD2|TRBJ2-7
CASRFGAGGPEQYF
TGTGCCAGCAGGTTCGGAGCGGGGGGGCCCGAGCAGTACTTC
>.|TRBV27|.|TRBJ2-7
CASSLMGGEQYF
TGTGCCAGCAGTTTAATGGGGGGCGAGCAGTACTTC
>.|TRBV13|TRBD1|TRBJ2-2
CASSSVEGGRTGELFF
TGTGCCAGCAGCTCGGTTGAAGGGGGCCGAACCGGGGAGCTGTTTTTT
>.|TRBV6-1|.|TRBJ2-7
CASSEEDAGNEQYF
TGTGCCAGCAGTGAAGAGGATGCGGGAAACGAGCAGTACTTC
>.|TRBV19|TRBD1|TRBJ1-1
CASSPRGGGVAEAFF
TGTGCCAGTAGTCCCCGCGGAGGGGGCGTCGCTGAAGCTTTCTTT
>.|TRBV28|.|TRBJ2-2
CASSEGTGELFF
TGTGCCAGCAGTGAGGGGACCGGGGAGCTGTTTTTT
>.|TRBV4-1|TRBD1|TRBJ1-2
CASSQTTGNYGYTF
TGCGCCAGCAGCCAGACGACAGGGAACTATGGCTACACCTTC
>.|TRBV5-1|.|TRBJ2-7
CASSLVADEQYF
TGCGCCAGCAGCTTGGTAGCCGACGAGCAGTACTTC
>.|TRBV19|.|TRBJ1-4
CASAGAGWEKLFF
TGTGCCAGCGCAGGGGCGGGTTGGGAAAAACTGTTTTTT
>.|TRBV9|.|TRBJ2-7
CASSASSDKGAYEQYF
TGTGCCAGCAGCGCCTCCTCTGACAAAGGGGCCTACGAGCAGTACTTC
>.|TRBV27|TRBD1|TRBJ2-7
CASSPWTGTYEQYF
TGTGCCAGCAGTCCATGGACAGGGACCTACGAGCAGTACTTC
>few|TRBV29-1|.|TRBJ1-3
CSVEVGNTIYF
TGCAGCGTTGAGGTTGGAAACACCATATATTTT
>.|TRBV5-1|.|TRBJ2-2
CASSFSAGGELFF
TGCGCCAGCAGCTTTAGCGCGGGTGGGGAGCTGTTTTTT
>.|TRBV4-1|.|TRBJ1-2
CASSQDPPFGRIDYGYTF
TGCGCCAGCAGCCAAGATCCCCCTTTTGGGAGAATCGACTATGGCTACACCTTC
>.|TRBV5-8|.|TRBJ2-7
CASSFSHEQYF
TGTGCCAGCAGCTTTTCCCACGAGCAGTACTTC
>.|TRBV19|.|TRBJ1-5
CASSIRYQPQHF
TGTGCCAGTAGTATACGGTATCAGCCCCAGCATTTT
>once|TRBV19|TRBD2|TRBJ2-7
CASSISLSRDYPYEQYF
TGTGCCAGTAGTATATCCCTTTCCCGGGACTATCCATACGAGCAGTACTTC
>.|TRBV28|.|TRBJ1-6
CASSFEFTLHF
TGTGCCAGCAGTTTCGAATTCACCCTCCACTTT
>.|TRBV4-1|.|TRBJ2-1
CASSQARVLGDEQFF
TGCGCCAGCAGCCAAGCTAGGGTCCTCGGGGATGAGCAGTTCTTC
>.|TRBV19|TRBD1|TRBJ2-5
CASSIDGGDRVETQYF
TGTGCCAGTAGTATAGATGGGGGGGACAGGGTTGAGACCCAGTACTTC
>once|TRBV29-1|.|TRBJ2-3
CSVDFGAATDTQYF
TGCAGCGTTGATTTTGGCGCAGCGACAGATACGCAGTATTTT
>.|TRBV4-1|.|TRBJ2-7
CASSQAADQPYEQYF
TGCGCCAGCAGCCAAGCCGCAGACCAACCCTACGAGCAGTACTTC
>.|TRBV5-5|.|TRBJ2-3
CASSLIGYGTDTQYF
TGTGCCAGCAGCTTAATCGGATATGGCACAGATACGCAGTATTTT
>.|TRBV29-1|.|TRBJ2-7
CSGAVTWACYEQYF
TGCAGCGGAGCCGTGACCTGGGCTTGCTACGAGCAGTACTTC
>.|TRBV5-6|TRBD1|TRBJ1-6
CASSFGTGGISPLHF
TGTGCCAGCAGCTTTGGGACAGGGGGAATTTCACCCCTCCACTTT
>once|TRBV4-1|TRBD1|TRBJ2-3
CASSQEFRTGERDTQYF
TGCGCCAGCAGCCAAGAATTCCGGACAGGGGAGCGGGATACGCAGTATTTT
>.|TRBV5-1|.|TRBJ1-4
CASSQTGLNEKLFF
TGCGCCAGCAGCCAAACAGGCTTGAATGAAAAACTGTTTTTT
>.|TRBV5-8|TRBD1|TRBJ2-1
CASSLDRGNNEQFF
TGTGCCAGCAGCTTGGACAGGGGGAACAATGAGCAGTTCTTC
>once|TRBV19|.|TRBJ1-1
CASSMEALDTEAFF
TGTGCCAGTAGTATGGAGGCCTTAGACACTGAAGCTTTCTTT
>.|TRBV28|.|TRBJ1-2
CASDPGGANYGYTF
TGTGCCAGCGATCCGGGGGGAGCTAACTATGGCTACACCTTC
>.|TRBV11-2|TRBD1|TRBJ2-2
CASKDRGGTGELFF
TGTGCCAGCAAGGACAGGGGAGGGACCGGGGAGCTGTTTTTT
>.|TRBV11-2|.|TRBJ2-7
CASSLGVGPKGFTYEQYF
TGTGCCAGCAGCTTAGGAGTCGGGCCCAAGGGATTCACCTACGAGCAGTACTTC
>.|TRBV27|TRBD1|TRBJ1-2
CASRTGALGYTF
TGTGCCAGCAGGACAGGGGCTCTAGGCTACACCTTC
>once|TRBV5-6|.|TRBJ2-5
CASSFPYQETQYF
TGTGCCAGCAGCTTCCCGTACCAAGAGACCCAGTACTTC
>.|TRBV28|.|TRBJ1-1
CASSLNPALEAFF
TGTGCCAGCAGTTTAAACCCGGCACTTGAAGCTTTCTTT
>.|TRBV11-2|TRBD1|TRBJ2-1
CASSRVGTGDNEQFF
TGTGCCAGCAGCAGAGTGGGGACAGGGGACAATGAGCAGTTCTTC
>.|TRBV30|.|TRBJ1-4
CAWSGLNNEKLFF
TGTGCCTGGAGTGGCCTCAATAATGAAAAACTGTTTTTT
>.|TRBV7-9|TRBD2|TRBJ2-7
CASSRREGYEQYF
TGTGCCAGCAGCCGCCGGGAGGGTTACGAGCAGTACTTC
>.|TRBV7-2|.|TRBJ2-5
CASSLVGHETQYF
TGTGCCAGCAGCTTAGTGGGCCATGAGACCCAGTACTTC
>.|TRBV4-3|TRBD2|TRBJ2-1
CASSQDRGLAGPYNEQFF
TGCGCCAGCAGCCAAGATCGAGGCCTAGCGGGACCCTACAATGAGCAGTTCTTC
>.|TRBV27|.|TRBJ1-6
CASSFAGPISPLHF
TGTGCCAGCAGTTTCGCGGGCCCGATTTCACCCCTCCACTTT
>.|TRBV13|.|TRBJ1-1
CASSLRGSTEAFF
TGTGCCAGCAGCTTGAGGGGGAGCACTGAAGCTTTCTTT
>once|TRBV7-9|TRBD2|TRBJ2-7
CASSSLLAGPEYEQYF
TGTGCCAGCAGCTCCCTCCTAGCGGGGCCGGAGTACGAGCAGTACTTC
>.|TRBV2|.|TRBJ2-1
CASSERKQSYNEQFF
TGTGCCAGCAGTGAGCGGAAGCAATCCTACAATGAGCAGTTCTTC
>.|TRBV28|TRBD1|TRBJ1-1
CASSSRGQSTEAFF
TGTGCCAGCAGTTCCAGGGGGCAGAGCACTGAAGCTTTCTTT
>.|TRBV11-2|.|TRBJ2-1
CASSFFNNEQFF
TGTGCCAGCAGCTTTTTTAACAATGAGCAGTTCTTC
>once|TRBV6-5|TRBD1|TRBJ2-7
CASSYDGTGNEQYF
TGTGCCAGCAGTTACGACGGGACAGGGAACGAGCAGTACTTC
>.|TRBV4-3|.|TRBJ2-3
CASSQVGTDTQYF
TGCGCCAGCAGCCAAGTTGGAACAGATACGCAGTATTTT
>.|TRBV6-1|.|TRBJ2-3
CASSEGLTDTQYF
TGTGCCAGCAGTGAAGGGCTCACAGATACGCAGTATTTT
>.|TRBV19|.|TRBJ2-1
CASTSYNEQFF
TGTGCCAGCACGTCCTACAATGAGCAGTTCTTC
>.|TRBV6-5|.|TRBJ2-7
CASSYGPRAYEQYF
TGTGCCAGCAGTTACGGTCCCCGCGCCTACGAGCAGTACTTC